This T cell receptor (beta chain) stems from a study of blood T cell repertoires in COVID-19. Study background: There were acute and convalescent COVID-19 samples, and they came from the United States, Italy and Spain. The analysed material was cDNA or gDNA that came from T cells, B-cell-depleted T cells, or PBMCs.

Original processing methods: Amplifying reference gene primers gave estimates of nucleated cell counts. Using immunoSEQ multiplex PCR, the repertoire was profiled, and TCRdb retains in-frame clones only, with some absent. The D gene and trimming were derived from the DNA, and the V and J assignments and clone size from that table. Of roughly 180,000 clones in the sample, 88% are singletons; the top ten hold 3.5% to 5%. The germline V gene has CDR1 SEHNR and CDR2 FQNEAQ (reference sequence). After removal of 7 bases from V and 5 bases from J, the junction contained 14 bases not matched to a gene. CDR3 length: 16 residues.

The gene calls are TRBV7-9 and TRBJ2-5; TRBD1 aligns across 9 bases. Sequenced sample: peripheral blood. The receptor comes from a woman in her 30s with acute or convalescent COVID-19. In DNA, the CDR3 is TGTGCCAGCATTAGGAAGGACAGGGGTGGTGGGGAGACCCAGTACTTC. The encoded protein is CASIRKDRGGGETQYF.